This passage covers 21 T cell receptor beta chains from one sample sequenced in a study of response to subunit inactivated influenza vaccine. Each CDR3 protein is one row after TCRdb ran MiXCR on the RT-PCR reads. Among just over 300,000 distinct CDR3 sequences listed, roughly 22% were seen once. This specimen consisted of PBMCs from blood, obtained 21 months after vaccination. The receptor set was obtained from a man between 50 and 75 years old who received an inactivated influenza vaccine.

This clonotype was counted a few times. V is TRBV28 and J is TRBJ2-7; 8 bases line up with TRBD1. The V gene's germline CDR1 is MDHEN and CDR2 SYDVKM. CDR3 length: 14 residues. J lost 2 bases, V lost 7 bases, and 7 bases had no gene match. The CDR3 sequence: CASNPDRVTYEQYF. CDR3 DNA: TGTGCCAGCAACCCGGACAGGGTCACCTACGAGCAGTACTTC.

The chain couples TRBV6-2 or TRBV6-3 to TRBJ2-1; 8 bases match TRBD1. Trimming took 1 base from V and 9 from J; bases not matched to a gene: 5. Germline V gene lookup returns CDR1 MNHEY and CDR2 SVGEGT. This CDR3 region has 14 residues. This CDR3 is CASSYLGQGGEQFF. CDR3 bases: TGTGCCAGCAGTTACTTAGGACAGGGAGGTGAGCAGTTCTTC.

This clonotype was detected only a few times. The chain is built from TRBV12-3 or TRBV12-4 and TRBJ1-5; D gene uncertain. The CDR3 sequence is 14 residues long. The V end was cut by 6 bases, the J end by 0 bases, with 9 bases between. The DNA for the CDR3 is TGTGCCAGCAGACGGACGGATAGCAATCAGCCCCAGCATTTT. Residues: CASRRTDSNQPQHF.

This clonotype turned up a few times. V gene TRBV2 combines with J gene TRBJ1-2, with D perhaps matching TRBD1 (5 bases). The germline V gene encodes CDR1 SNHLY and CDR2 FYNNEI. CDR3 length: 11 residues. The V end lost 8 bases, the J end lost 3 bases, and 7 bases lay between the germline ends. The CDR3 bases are TGTGCCAGCGTCAGGGACTATGGCTACACCTTC. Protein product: CASVRDYGYTF.

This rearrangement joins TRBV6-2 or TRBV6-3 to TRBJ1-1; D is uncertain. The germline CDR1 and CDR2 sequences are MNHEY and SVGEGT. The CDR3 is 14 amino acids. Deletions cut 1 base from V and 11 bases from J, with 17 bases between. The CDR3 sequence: CASSYFGEIDWAFF. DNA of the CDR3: TGTGCCAGCAGTTACTTCGGGGAGATCGATTGGGCTTTCTTT.

CDR3 residues: CASSQGLNSYNEQFF. The DNA for the CDR3 is TGCGCCAGCAGCCAAGGGCTGAACTCCTACAATGAGCAGTTCTTC. The J gene is TRBJ2-1, the V gene TRBV4-1, with D uncertain. The V end was cut by 1 base, the J end by 0 bases, with 7 bases between. Germline CDR1 reads MGHRA; CDR2 reads YSYEKL. The CDR3 has 15 residues.

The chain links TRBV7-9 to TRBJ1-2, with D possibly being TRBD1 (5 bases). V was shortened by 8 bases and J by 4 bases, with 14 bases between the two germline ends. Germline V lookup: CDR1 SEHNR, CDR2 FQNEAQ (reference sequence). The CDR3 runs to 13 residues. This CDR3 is CASGRAGTYGYTF. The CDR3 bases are TGTGCCAGCGGCCGAGCCGGGACCTATGGCTACACCTTC.

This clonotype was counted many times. The CDR3 is CASSLGSGRSHEQFF. The CDR3 DNA reads TGTGCCAGCAGCTTAGGTAGCGGGAGGTCCCATGAGCAGTTCTTC. The genes are TRBV7-8 and TRBJ2-1; 10 nucleotides match TRBD2. Germline CDR1 reads SGHVS; CDR2 reads FQNEAQ. This CDR3 comprises 15 residues. The ends lost 1 base at V and 8 bases at J; junction bases unmatched: 5.

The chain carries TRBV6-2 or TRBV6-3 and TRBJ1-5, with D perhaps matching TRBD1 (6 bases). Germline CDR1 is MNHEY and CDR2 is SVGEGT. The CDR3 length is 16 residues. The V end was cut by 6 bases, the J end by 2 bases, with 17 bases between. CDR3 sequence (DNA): TGTGCCAGCAGCCTAACAGGGCCGTGGGGCAATCAGCCCCAGCATTTT. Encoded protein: CASSLTGPWGNQPQHF.

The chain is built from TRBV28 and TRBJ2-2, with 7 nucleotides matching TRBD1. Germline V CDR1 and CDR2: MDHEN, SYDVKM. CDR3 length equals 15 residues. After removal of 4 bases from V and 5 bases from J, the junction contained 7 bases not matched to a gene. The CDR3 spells CASSSRQGGTGELFF. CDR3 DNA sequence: TGTGCCAGCAGTTCTAGACAGGGTGGTACCGGGGAGCTGTTTTTT.

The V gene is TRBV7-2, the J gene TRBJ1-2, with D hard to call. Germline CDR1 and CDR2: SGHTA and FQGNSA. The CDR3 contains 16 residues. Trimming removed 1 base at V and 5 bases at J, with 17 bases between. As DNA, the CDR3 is TGTGCCAGCAGCTTAGACGACGGGTGGATGGGTTATGGCTACACCTTC. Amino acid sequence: CASSLDDGWMGYGYTF.

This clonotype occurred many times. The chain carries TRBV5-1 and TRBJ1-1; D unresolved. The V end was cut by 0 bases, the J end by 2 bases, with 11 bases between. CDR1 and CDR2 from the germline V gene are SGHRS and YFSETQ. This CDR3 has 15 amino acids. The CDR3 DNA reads TGCGCCAGCAGCTTGGCCCACAACGTTAACACTGAAGCTTTCTTT. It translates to CASSLAHNVNTEAFF.

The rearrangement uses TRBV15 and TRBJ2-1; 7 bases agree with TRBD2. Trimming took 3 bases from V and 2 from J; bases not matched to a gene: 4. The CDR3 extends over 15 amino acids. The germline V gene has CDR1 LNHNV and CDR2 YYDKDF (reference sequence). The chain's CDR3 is CATSSGGIAYNEQFF. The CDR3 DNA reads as TGTGCCACCAGCAGCGGGGGGATAGCCTACAATGAGCAGTTCTTC. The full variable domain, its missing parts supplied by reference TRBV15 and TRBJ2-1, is DAMVIQNPRYQVTQFGKPVTLSCSQTLNHNVMYWYQQKSSQAPKLLFHYYDKDFNNEADTPDNFQSRRPNTSFCFLDIRSPGLGDTAMYLCATSSGGIAYNEQFFGPGTRLTVL.

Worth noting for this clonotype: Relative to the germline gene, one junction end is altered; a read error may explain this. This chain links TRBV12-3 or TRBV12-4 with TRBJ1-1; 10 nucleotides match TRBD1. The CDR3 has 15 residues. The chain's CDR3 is CASSRPGTGETETFF. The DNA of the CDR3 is TGTGCCAGCAGCCGACCAGGGACAGGGGAGACTGAAACTTTCTTT.

The CDR3 reads CTSSYSGSEQFF. The CDR3 DNA reads as TGTACCAGCAGCTACTCAGGGAGTGAGCAGTTCTTC. V usage is TRBV7-2 and J usage is TRBJ2-1; the D gene could be TRBD1 or TRBD2 (5 bases each). The CDR3 is 12 residues long. The germline V gene has CDR1 SGHTA and CDR2 FQGNSA. V was shortened by 4 bases and J by 9 bases, with 10 bases between the two germline ends.

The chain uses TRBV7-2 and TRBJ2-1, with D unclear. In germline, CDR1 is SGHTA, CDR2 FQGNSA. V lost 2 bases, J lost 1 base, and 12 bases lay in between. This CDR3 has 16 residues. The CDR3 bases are TGTACCAGCAGCTTAAGTGGTAACCCATCCTACAATGAGCAGTTCTTC. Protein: CTSSLSGNPSYNEQFF.

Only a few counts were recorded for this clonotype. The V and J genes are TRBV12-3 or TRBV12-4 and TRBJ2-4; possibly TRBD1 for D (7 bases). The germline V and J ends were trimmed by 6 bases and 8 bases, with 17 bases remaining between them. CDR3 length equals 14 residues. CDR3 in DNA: TGTGCCAGCAGCCCCAGGGGGGACGGGGACATTCAGTACTTC. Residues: CASSPRGDGDIQYF.

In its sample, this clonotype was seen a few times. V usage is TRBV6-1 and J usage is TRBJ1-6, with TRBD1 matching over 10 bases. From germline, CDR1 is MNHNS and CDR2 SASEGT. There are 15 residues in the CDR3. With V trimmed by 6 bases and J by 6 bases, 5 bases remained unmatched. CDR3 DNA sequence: TGTGCCAGCAGAATGGACAGGGGGTTTAATTCACCCCTCCACTTT. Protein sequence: CASRMDRGFNSPLHF.

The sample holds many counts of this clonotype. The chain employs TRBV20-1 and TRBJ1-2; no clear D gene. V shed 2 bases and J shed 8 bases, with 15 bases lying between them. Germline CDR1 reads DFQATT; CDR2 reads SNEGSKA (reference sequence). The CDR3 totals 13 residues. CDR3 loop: CSARLPGFGGYTF. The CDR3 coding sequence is TGCAGTGCTAGACTCCCGGGGTTCGGAGGCTACACCTTC.

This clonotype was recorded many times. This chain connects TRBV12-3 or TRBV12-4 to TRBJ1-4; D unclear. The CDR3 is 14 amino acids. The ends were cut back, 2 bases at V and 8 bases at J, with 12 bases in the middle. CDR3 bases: TGTGCCAGCAGTTTAACGCCTCTTGGGGAAAAACTGTTTTTT. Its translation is CASSLTPLGEKLFF.

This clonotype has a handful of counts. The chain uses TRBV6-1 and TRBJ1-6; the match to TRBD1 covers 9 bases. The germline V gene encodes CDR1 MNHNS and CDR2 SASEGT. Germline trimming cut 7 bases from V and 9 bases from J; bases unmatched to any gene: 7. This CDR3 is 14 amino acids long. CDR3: CASTVGQGVSPLHF. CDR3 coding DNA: TGTGCCAGCACCGTGGGACAGGGTGTTTCACCCCTCCACTTT.